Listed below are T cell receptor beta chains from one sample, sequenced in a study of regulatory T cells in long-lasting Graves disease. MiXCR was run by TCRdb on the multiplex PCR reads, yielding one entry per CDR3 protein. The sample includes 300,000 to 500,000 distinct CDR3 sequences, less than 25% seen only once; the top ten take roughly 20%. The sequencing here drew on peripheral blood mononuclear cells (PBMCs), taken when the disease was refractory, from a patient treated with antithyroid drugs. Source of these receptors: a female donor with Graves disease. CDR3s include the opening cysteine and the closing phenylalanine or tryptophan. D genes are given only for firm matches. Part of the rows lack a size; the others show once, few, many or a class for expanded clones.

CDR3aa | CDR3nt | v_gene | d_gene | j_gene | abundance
CASSDPWDRGRETQYF | TGTGCCAGCAGTGACCCGTGGGACAGGGGCCGTGAGACCCAGTACTTC | TRBV25-1 | TRBD1 | TRBJ2-5 | few
CASSSSYNSPLHF | TGTGCCAGCAGTTCGTCCTATAATTCACCCCTCCACTTT | TRBV28 | - | TRBJ1-6 | many
CATTTGGGDTEAFF | TGTGCCACTACAACGGGGGGGGGTGACACTGAAGCTTTCTTT | TRBV10-3 | - | TRBJ1-1 | few
CASSRTSGRADTGELFF | TGTGCCAGCAGCCGGACTAGCGGGAGGGCCGACACCGGGGAGCTGTTTTTT | TRBV7-2 | TRBD2 | TRBJ2-2 | -
CAIRQSNSPLHF | TGTGCCATCCGGCAGTCTAATTCACCCCTCCACTTT | TRBV10-3 | - | TRBJ1-6 | few
CSVGSLQGGFF | TGCAGCGTTGGTTCGCTCCAGGGAGGTTTCTTT | TRBV29-1 | - | TRBJ1-1 | -
CSARDHRPQRGPNNQPQHF | TGCAGTGCTAGAGATCATCGCCCGCAACGAGGTCCCAACAATCAGCCCCAGCATTTT | TRBV20-1 | - | TRBJ1-5 | few
CASSLRGLGGADTQYF | TGTGCCAGCAGCTTAAGGGGATTGGGCGGCGCAGATACGCAGTATTTT | TRBV7-8 | - | TRBJ2-3 | few
CASSLASPEEAFF | TGTGCCAGCAGCTTAGCGTCCCCAGAGGAAGCTTTCTTT | TRBV11-2 | - | TRBJ1-1 | few
CSARWTDGYTF | TGCAGTGCTAGATGGACAGATGGCTACACCTTC | TRBV20-1 | - | TRBJ1-2 | many
CASRVTGSGRETQYF | TGTGCCAGCAGGGTCACAGGGAGTGGGAGAGAGACCCAGTACTTC | TRBV3-1 | - | TRBJ2-5 | -
CSALERREAGGYTF | TGCAGTGCTCTCGAGCGGAGGGAGGCGGGTGGCTACACCTTC | TRBV20-1 | - | TRBJ1-2 | many
CASSLLGENYEQYF | TGTGCCAGCTCACTCCTCGGGGAAAACTACGAGCAGTACTTC | TRBV18 | - | TRBJ2-7 | -
CASRDPGTQKAGELFF | TGTGCCAGCAGAGACCCCGGGACCCAGAAGGCCGGGGAGCTGTTTTTT | TRBV6-1 | - | TRBJ2-2 | -
CSARKTGANVLTF | TGCAGTGCAAGGAAGACTGGGGCCAACGTCCTGACTTTC | TRBV20-1 | - | TRBJ2-6 | many
CASTSSSTWAQYF | TGTGCCAGCACCTCGTCTTCGACTTGGGCGCAGTATTTT | TRBV12-3/TRBV12-4 | - | TRBJ2-3 | -
CASSLKRVGWDKGLAGMNTGELFF | TGTGCCAGCAGCCTAAAGAGGGTGGGCTGGGACAAAGGACTAGCGGGAATGAACACCGGGGAGCTGTTTTTT | TRBV4-2 | TRBD2 | TRBJ2-2 | -
CASSVEATNEKLFF | TGTGCCAGCAGCGTAGAGGCAACTAATGAAAAACTGTTTTTT | TRBV9 | - | TRBJ1-4 | -
CASTSPHGEGQPQHF | TGTGCCAGCACCTCACCCCACGGGGAAGGGCAGCCCCAGCATTTT | TRBV6-1 | - | TRBJ1-5 | -
CAWSVNPGQATEAFF | TGTGCCTGGAGTGTTAACCCGGGACAGGCCACTGAAGCTTTCTTT | TRBV30 | TRBD1 | TRBJ1-1 | -
CSVGSGYNEQFF | TGCAGCGTTGGGAGCGGTTACAATGAGCAGTTCTTC | TRBV29-1 | - | TRBJ2-1 | -
CPSSSWGAGGPHEQFF | TGTCCCAGCAGTTCCTGGGGAGCGGGAGGGCCTCATGAGCAGTTCTTC | TRBV7-9 | TRBD2 | TRBJ2-1 | -
CASSPPGTSGRGEQYF | TGTGCCAGCTCACCCCCCGGGACTAGCGGGAGAGGTGAGCAGTACTTC | TRBV18 | TRBD2 | TRBJ2-7 | -
CASSRTLAAPRTGELFF | TGTGCCAGCAGCCGGACACTAGCGGCCCCGAGGACCGGGGAGCTGTTTTTT | TRBV7-2 | TRBD2 | TRBJ2-2 | few
CASSLGTATHEQYF | TGTGCCAGCAGCTTGGGAACTGCAACCCATGAGCAGTACTTC | TRBV11-3 | - | TRBJ2-7 | -
CASSSRGTSGRETDTQYF | TGTGCCAGCAGTTCCCGTGGGACTAGCGGGAGGGAAACAGATACGCAGTATTTT | TRBV28 | TRBD2 | TRBJ2-3 | many
CASSPVGQETQYF | TGTGCCAGCAGCCCTGTTGGCCAAGAGACCCAGTACTTC | TRBV3-1 | - | TRBJ2-5 | many
CASSLSGKEWTGELFF | TGTGCCAGCAGTCTCTCCGGGAAAGAGTGGACCGGGGAGCTGTTTTTT | TRBV28 | - | TRBJ2-2 | -
CASSLAGNMNTEASF | TGTGCCAGCAGCTTAGCCGGTAACATGAACACTGAAGCTTCCTTT | TRBV7-2 | - | TRBJ1-1 | -
CASSSQGAVITDTQYF | TGTGCCAGCAGTTCACAGGGGGCAGTTATCACAGATACGCAGTATTTT | TRBV12-3/TRBV12-4 | TRBD1 | TRBJ2-3 | -
CASRVGSRGAEAFF | TGTGCCAGCAGGGTTGGGTCCCGAGGCGCTGAAGCTTTCTTT | TRBV12-3/TRBV12-4 | - | TRBJ1-1 | many
CASRTAHISPLHF | TGTGCCAGCAGGACAGCTCACATTTCACCCCTCCACTTT | TRBV28 | - | TRBJ1-6 | many
CASSLVDAVGDYGYTF | TGTGCCAGCAGCTTAGTAGATGCCGTGGGGGACTATGGCTACACCTTC | TRBV7-9 | - | TRBJ1-2 | many
CASSLERLWDSPLHF | TGTGCCAGCAGTTTAGAACGGCTCTGGGATTCACCCCTCCACTTT | TRBV28 | - | TRBJ1-6 | few
CASSSTPDREETQYF | TGTGCCAGCAGCTCCACCCCGGACAGAGAAGAGACCCAGTACTTC | TRBV7-3 | - | TRBJ2-5 | many
CASSYGTGGYNSPLHF | TGTGCCAGCAGTTACGGGACAGGGGGCTATAATTCACCCCTCCACTTT | TRBV6-5 | TRBD1 | TRBJ1-6 | few
CASSEGGQGGYEQYF | TGTGCCAGCAGTGAGGGTGGGCAGGGCGGCTACGAGCAGTACTTC | TRBV2 | - | TRBJ2-7 | many
CASTPLTTNTEAFF | TGTGCCAGCACCCCCCTAACAACGAACACTGAAGCTTTCTTT | TRBV12-3/TRBV12-4 | - | TRBJ1-1 | many
CASRQGRVANYEQYF | TGCGCCAGCAGACAGGGAAGAGTCGCTAACTACGAGCAGTACTTC | TRBV5-1 | - | TRBJ2-7 | many
CASSETRGEQYF | TGTGCCAGCTCAGAGACTCGGGGCGAGCAGTACTTC | TRBV18 | - | TRBJ2-7 | -
CASSVGAGGANTGELFF | TGTGCCAGCAGCGTAGGAGCGGGAGGCGCGAACACCGGGGAGCTGTTTTTT | TRBV9 | TRBD2 | TRBJ2-2 | -
CASSNLLGTLGYTF | TGTGCCAGCAGCAATCTCCTAGGAACCCTCGGCTACACCTTC | TRBV27 | - | TRBJ1-2 | many
CASSPDRFGDEQYF | TGTGCCAGCAGCCCGGACCGCTTCGGCGACGAGCAGTACTTC | TRBV7-9 | - | TRBJ2-7 | -